Listed below are T cell receptor beta chains from one sample, sequenced in a study of T cells in Graves' hyperthyroidism and ophthalmopathy. TCRdb re-called the multiplex PCR reads through MiXCR, storing one row per CDR3 protein. The data contain around 760,000 distinct CDR3 sequences, approximately 40% of them singletons. Material: blood. These receptors were taken from a woman aged 40-49 years with Graves' hyperthyroidism. Both conserved end residues are part of each CDR3. A D gene is named only where the DNA matches it firmly. Expanded clones are given a class, and other clones once, few, many or no size at all.

NA	TRBD2	TRBV29-1	TRBJ2-5	CSVVLAGKETQYF	TGCAGCGTTGTTCTAGCGGGGAAAGAGACCCAGTACTTC
NA	NA	TRBV6-1	TRBJ1-2	CASSEAEVYYGYTF	TGTGCCAGCAGTGAAGCCGAAGTTTACTATGGCTACACCTTC
NA	NA	TRBV9	TRBJ2-7	CASSVGVGESYEQYF	TGTGCCAGCAGCGTAGGAGTAGGGGAGTCCTACGAGCAGTACTTC
NA	NA	TRBV7-9	TRBJ2-7	CASSLMGTGEQYF	TGTGCCAGCAGCTTGATGGGGACCGGCGAGCAGTACTTC
many	TRBD1	TRBV7-3	TRBJ2-7	CASVWDRGRAGQYF	TGTGCCAGCGTCTGGGACAGGGGGCGCGCGGGGCAGTACTTC
many	NA	TRBV19	TRBJ2-7	CASSFRDGAPYEQYF	TGTGCCAGTAGTTTCCGGGACGGTGCCCCCTACGAGCAGTACTTC
NA	TRBD1	TRBV10-2	TRBJ2-7	CASRGQSTYEQYF	TGCGCCAGCAGGGGACAGTCCACCTACGAGCAGTACTTC
few	NA	TRBV10-1	TRBJ2-5	CASSDFPVGTQYF	TGCGCCAGCAGTGATTTCCCGGTAGGGACCCAGTACTTC
NA	TRBD1	TRBV7-9	TRBJ2-7	CATNRQGAEEQYF	TGTGCCACCAACCGACAGGGGGCAGAAGAGCAGTACTTC
many	NA	TRBV20-1	TRBJ1-2	CSVPTGANYGYTF	TGCAGTGTCCCGACAGGAGCTAACTATGGCTACACCTTC
NA	TRBD1	TRBV7-6	TRBJ1-2	CASSLTGTVGGGYTF	TGTGCCAGCAGCTTGACCGGGACAGTTGGGGGTGGCTACACCTTC
NA	NA	TRBV18	TRBJ1-5	CASSPRAGGDQPQHF	TGTGCCAGCTCACCCAGGGCGGGGGGAGATCAGCCCCAGCATTTT
many	NA	TRBV9	TRBJ2-5	CASSPSGGGSETQYF	TGTGCCAGCAGCCCTTCTGGAGGGGGATCAGAGACCCAGTACTTC
few	NA	TRBV5-6	TRBJ1-5	CASSLAGFHQPQHF	TGTGCCAGCAGTTTGGCCGGGTTCCATCAGCCCCAGCATTTT
NA	NA	TRBV4-1	TRBJ1-2	CASSPFPTGGKVGYTF	TGCGCCAGCAGCCCCTTCCCAACGGGGGGAAAGGTTGGCTACACCTTC
NA	TRBD2	TRBV20-1	TRBJ2-7	CSASAFGTSGGRTYEQYF	TGCAGTGCTAGTGCCTTCGGGACTAGCGGGGGCCGTACCTACGAGCAGTACTTC
many	NA	TRBV19	TRBJ2-6	CASSRGHIGASSGANVLTF	TGTGCCAGTAGCAGGGGCCATATAGGCGCTAGCTCTGGGGCCAACGTCCTGACTTTC
many	NA	TRBV7-8	TRBJ1-5	CASSLHRVDQPQHF	TGTGCCAGCAGCTTACACAGGGTGGATCAGCCCCAGCATTTT
NA	NA	TRBV20-1	TRBJ1-5	CSARSDSNQPQHF	TGCAGTGCTAGATCAGATAGCAATCAGCCCCAGCATTTT
NA	TRBD1	TRBV27	TRBJ1-1	CASSRTGSVNTEAFF	TGTGCCAGTAGCAGGACAGGGTCGGTGAACACTGAAGCTTTCTTT
many	NA	TRBV7-8	TRBJ1-6	CASSFIGGGNSPLHF	TGTGCCAGCAGCTTCATAGGGGGGGGTAATTCACCCCTCCACTTT
many	NA	TRBV10-3	TRBJ2-7	CAISESGRRLRIFGYF	TGTGCCATCAGTGAGTCGGGACGGAGACTACGGATTTTTGGGTACTTC
NA	NA	TRBV24-1	TRBJ1-5	CATSDFTGNQPQHF	TGTGCCACCAGTGATTTCACAGGTAATCAGCCCCAGCATTTT
NA	TRBD2	TRBV5-5	TRBJ2-5	CASSPRTSGTHRDTQYF	TGTGCCAGCAGCCCAAGGACTAGCGGGACCCATCGGGATACGCAGTACTTC
many	NA	TRBV7-9	TRBJ1-3	CASQDLNSGNTIYF	TGTGCCAGCCAGGACTTGAACTCTGGAAACACCATATATTTT
NA	NA	TRBV29-1	TRBJ2-7	CSVDDGLGYEQYF	TGCAGCGTTGACGACGGGCTAGGCTACGAGCAGTACTTC
NA	NA	TRBV6-5	TRBJ1-2	CASSPSLWSGYTF	TGTGCCAGCAGTCCAAGCCTGTGGAGTGGCTACACCTTC
few	NA	TRBV19	TRBJ1-1	CASKGQAVTGEAFF	TGTGCCAGTAAAGGTCAGGCCGTGACGGGGGAAGCTTTCTTT
once	TRBD1	TRBV9	TRBJ1-4	CASGDRSGTGGKLFF	TGTGCCAGCGGCGATCGAAGCGGGACAGGGGGAAAACTGTTTTTT
NA	TRBD1	TRBV7-9	TRBJ1-6	CASSLEGANPPLHF	TGTGCCAGCAGCTTAGAGGGGGCGAATCCACCCCTCCACTTT
many	NA	TRBV29-1	TRBJ1-4	CSVRTANEKLFF	TGCAGCGTTAGGACAGCTAATGAAAAACTGTTTTTT
NA	TRBD2	TRBV2	TRBJ2-5	CASSPGLRGGSETQYF	TGTGCCAGCAGTCCCGGGTTGCGGGGGGGCTCAGAGACCCAGTACTTC
once	NA	TRBV20-1	TRBJ1-2	CSATGQGSGYTF	TGCAGTGCTACCGGGCAGGGATCCGGCTACACCTTC
NA	NA	TRBV4-2	TRBJ2-5	CASSQQVLQGETQYF	TGTGCCAGCAGCCAACAAGTTCTACAGGGAGAGACCCAGTACTTC